This TCR beta chain was recovered during a study of human T cells and chemical hapten exposure. Study-wide context: Application of 0.01% DPC to the upper back was done by patch test, with a reading at 6 days. The variation in per-sample TCR yields arose mainly from small differences in pooled library volumes.

Described time point: patch test 3, about 24 weeks after DPC sensitization. Treatment here: therapeutic diphenylcyclopropenone sensitization with weekly scalp DPC. The library attached unique molecular identifiers to individual cDNA molecules. TCRdb itself ran the RACE reads through MiXCR, one entry per CDR3 protein. The sample carries about 190,000 distinct CDR3 sequences, 24% recorded once. This CDR3 region has 14 residues. The junction had 9 bases not matched to a gene; V was cut back by 8 bases and J by 3 bases. Germline lookup yields CDR1 SQVTM and CDR2 ANQGSEA. The specimen comprised whole blood, sampled in connection with sensitization to the hapten diphenylcyclopropenone (DPC). V is TRBV29-1 and J is TRBJ2-3; 9 bases are shared with TRBD2. This clonotype was obtained from a woman aged 35 to 49 with alopecia areata. Some clones in this sample may be carry-over from other donors' samples. CDR3 bases: TGCAGCTTCAAAGCGGGAGGCAGGACAGATACGCAGTATTTT. Protein product: CSFKAGGRTDTQYF.